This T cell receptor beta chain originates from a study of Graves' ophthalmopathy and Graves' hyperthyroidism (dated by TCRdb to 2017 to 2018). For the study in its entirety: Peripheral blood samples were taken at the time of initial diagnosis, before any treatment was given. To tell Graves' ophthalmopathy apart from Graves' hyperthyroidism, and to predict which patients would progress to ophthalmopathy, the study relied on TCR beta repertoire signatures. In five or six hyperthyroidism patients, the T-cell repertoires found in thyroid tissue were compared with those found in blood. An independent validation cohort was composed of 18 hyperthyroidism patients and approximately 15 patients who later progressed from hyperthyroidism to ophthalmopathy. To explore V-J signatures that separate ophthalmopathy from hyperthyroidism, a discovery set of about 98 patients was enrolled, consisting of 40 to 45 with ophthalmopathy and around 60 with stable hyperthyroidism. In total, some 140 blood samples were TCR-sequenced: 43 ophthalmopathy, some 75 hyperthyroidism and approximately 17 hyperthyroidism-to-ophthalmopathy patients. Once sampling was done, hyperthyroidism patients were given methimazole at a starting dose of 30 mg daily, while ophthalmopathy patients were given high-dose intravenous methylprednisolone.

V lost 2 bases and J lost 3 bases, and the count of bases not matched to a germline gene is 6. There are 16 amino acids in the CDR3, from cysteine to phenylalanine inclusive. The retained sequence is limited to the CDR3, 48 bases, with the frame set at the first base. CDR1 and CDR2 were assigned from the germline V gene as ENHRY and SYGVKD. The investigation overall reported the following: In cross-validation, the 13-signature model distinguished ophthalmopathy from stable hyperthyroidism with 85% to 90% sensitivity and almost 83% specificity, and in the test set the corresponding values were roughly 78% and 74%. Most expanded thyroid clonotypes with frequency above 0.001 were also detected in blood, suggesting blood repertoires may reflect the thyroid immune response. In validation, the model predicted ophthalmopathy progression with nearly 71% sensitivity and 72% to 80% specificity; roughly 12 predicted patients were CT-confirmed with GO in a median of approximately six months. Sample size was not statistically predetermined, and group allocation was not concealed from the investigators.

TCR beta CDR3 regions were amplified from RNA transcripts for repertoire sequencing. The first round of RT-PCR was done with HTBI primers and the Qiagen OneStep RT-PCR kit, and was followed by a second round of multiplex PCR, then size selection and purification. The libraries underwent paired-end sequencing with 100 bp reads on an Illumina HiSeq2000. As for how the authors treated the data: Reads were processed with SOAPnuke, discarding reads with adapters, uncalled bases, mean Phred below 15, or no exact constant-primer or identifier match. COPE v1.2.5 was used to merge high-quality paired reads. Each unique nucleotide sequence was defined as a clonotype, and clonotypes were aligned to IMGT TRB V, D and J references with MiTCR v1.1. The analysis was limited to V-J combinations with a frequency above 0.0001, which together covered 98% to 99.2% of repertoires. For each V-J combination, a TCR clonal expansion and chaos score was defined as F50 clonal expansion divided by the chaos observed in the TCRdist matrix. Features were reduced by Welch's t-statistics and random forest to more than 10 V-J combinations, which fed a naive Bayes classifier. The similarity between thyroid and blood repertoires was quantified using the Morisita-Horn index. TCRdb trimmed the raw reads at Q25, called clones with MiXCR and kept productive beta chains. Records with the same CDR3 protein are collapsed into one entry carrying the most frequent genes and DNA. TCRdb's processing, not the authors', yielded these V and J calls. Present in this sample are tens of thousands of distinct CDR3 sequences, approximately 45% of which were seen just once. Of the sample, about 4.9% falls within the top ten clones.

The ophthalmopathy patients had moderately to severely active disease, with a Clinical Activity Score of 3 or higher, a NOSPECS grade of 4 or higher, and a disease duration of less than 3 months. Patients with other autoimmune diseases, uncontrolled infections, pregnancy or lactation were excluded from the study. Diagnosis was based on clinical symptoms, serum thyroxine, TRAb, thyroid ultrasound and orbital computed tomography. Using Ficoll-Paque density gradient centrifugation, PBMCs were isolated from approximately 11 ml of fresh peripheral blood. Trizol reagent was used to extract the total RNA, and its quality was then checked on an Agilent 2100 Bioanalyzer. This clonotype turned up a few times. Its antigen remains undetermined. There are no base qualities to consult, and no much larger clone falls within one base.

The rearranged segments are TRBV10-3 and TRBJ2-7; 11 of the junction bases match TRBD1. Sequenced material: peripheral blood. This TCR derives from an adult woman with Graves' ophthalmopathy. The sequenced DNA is TGTGCCATCAGTGAGCACGCCGGGACAGGGGGCTACGAGCAGTACTTC. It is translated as CAISEHAGTGGYEQYF.